The entry that follows covers one T cell receptor (beta chain) sequence. This sample was included in a study of blood T cell repertoires in COVID-19. Those who participated ranged in age from about 18 to 89 years and resided in 20 to 25 US areas. In the study's own analysis: Counts of nucleated cells, estimated from reference gene primer amplification, were obtained. Some clones are missing from TCRdb's copy, which holds only in-frame ones; the method was immunoSEQ multiplex PCR. The DNA gave D and trimming, while V, J and clone size come from that table. The table has a few hundred thousand clones, approximately 89% seen once. Germline V CDR1 and CDR2: MDHEN, SYDVKM. V gave up 3 bases and J gave up 5 bases; unmatched junction bases: 9. This CDR3 region has 15 residues.

The specimen was PBMCs or T cells enriched from blood (not recorded which). The gene calls are TRBV28 and TRBJ1-1; 7 bases match TRBD1. The clonotype originates from a woman aged 50 to 60 who had been exposed to COVID-19. The CDR3 DNA is TGTGCCAGCAGTTTTGCCAGGGGGGCATCGACTGAAGCTTTCTTT. It yields the protein CASSFARGASTEAFF.